The next 24 T cell receptor beta chains were all read from a single sample in a study of beta chain features in type 1 diabetes. Expressed TCRB transcripts were sequenced because the isolated RNA had all been reverse transcribed beforehand. Some clones are missing from TCRdb's copy, which holds only in-frame ones; the method was immunoSEQ multiplex PCR. The sample lists 250,000 to 350,000 clones; less than 15% were seen once. The sequencing sample was made of central memory CD4+ T cells from blood. Source of these receptors: a man aged 25 to 40 in good health.

This sequence joins TRBV6-5 and TRBJ2-5; 12 nucleotides line up with TRBD2. Germline CDR1 reads MNHEY; CDR2 reads SVGAGI. The CDR3 consists of 15 residues. V was pared by 4 bases and J by 5 bases, with 5 bases of the junction left unmatched. The DNA for the CDR3 is TGTGCCAGCAGTTGGGGAGGGACTAGCGGGGAGACCCAGTACTTC. As protein: CASSWGGTSGETQYF.

The V call is TRBV5-1, the J call TRBJ2-7; 8 bases match TRBD1. The junction had 2 bases not matched to a gene; V was cut back by 4 bases and J by 2 bases. The CDR3 spans 13 residues. Germline V gene data show CDR1 as SGHRS and CDR2 as YFSETQ. The CDR3 DNA reads TGCGCCAGCAGCCCGACAGGGGCCTACGAGCAGTACGTC. This encodes CASSPTGAYEQYV.

J is TRBJ1-6 and V is TRBV7-2; no definite D call. Trimming pared 6 bases from V and 0 bases from J, leaving 9 bases between. CDR3 length equals 15 residues. In germline, CDR1 is SGHTA, CDR2 FQGNSA. CDR3 in DNA: TGTGCCAGCAGGGCCGGGAGCTCCTATAATTCACCCCTCCACTTT. Protein product: CASRAGSSYNSPLHF.

This clone was seen only a few times. The rearrangement uses TRBV11-2 and TRBJ1-1; 9 bases fit TRBD1. CDR3 length equals 14 residues. From germline, CDR1 is SGHAT and CDR2 FQNNGV. Trimming cost V 1 base and J 4 bases; bases outside gene matches: 1. The chain's CDR3 is CASSLGTGATEAFF. DNA for the CDR3: TGTGCCAGCAGCTTAGGGACAGGGGCCACTGAAGCTTTCTTT.

This chain uses TRBV9 with TRBJ2-1; 9 nucleotides line up with TRBD2. This CDR3 region has 17 residues. J gave up 8 bases and V 0 bases, and 12 bases lay outside the gene matches. Germline CDR1 is SGDLS and CDR2 is YYNGEE. CDR3 bases: TGTGCCAGCAGCGTAGACTTTAGGCGGGAGGGCCCATATGAGCAGTTCTTC. Translating it yields CASSVDFRREGPYEQFF.

The genes are TRBV18 and TRBJ2-3; the D call may be TRBD1 or TRBD2 (5 bases each). With 3 bases removed from V and 1 base from J, the gap between germline ends came to 14 bases. CDR3 length: 16 amino acids. From germline, CDR1 is KGHSH and CDR2 LQKENI. In DNA, the CDR3 is TGTGCCAGCTCACCGTTTGGGGGAGTGGGCACAGATACGCAGTATTTT. Protein sequence: CASSPFGGVGTDTQYF. Drawing the rest from reference TRBV18 and TRBJ2-3, the complete variable domain is NAGVMQNPRHLVRRRGQEARLRCSPMKGHSHVYWYRQLPEEGLKFMVYLQKENIIDESGMPKERFSAEFPKEGPSILRIQQVVRGDSAAYFCASSPFGGVGTDTQYFGPGTRLTVL.

CDR3 sequence reads: CAISQGTNTGELFF. The CDR3 DNA reads as TGTGCCATCAGTCAGGGGACGAACACCGGGGAGCTGTTTTTT. The V call is TRBV10-3, the J call TRBJ2-2; tentative D call: TRBD1 (6 bases). Trimming cost V 5 bases and J 0 bases, with 7 bases left between them. Germline CDR1 reads ENHRY; CDR2 reads SYGVKD. The CDR3 is 14 residues long.

The rearrangement joins TRBV5-1 to TRBJ2-5; unclear D gene. This CDR3 is 14 amino acids long. The V gene's germline CDR1 is SGHRS and CDR2 YFSETQ. V lost 5 bases, J lost 1 base, and 12 bases lay in between. The CDR3 region is CASRYRPSQETQYF. CDR3 coding DNA: TGCGCCAGCAGATATAGGCCCAGCCAAGAGACCCAGTACTTC.

As regards this clone: At one of its ends the junction is not consistent with the germline gene, which may arise from a read error. The V and J genes are TRBV5-4 and TRBJ2-2; D not resolved. The CDR3 spans 14 residues. Germline-derived CDR1 and CDR2 are SGHNT and YYREEE (reference sequence). The CDR3 bases are TGCGCCAGCCAGATGGGTCTGAACACCGGGGAGCTGTTTTTT. Its translation: CASQMGLNTGELFF. The full variable domain, completed using reference TRBV5-4 and TRBJ2-2, is ETGVTQSPTHLIKTRGQQVTLRCSSQSGHNTVSWYQQALGQGPQFIFQYYREEENGRGNFPPRFSGLQFPNYSSELNVNALELDDSALYLCASQMGLNTGELFFGEGSRLTVL.

V is TRBV2 and J is TRBJ2-1; 7 bases are a match to TRBD2. CDR1 and CDR2 from the germline V gene are SNHLY and FYNNEI. This CDR3 is 15 amino acids long. With 6 bases clipped from V and 4 bases from J, the junction kept 9 bases outside the gene matches. The CDR3 bases are TGTGCCAGCAGAGCCTCTAGCGGCCCTTACAATGAGCAGTTCTTC. Translating it yields CASRASSGPYNEQFF.

This clone came up a few times. The chain joins TRBV25-1 to TRBJ2-1; the D is unclear. Germline V CDR1 and CDR2: MGHDK, SYGVNS. CDR3 length equals 10 residues. V lost 2 bases to trimming and J lost 15 bases, with 8 bases between them. The CDR3 spells CASSESQMFF. The CDR3 bases are TGTGCCAGCAGTGAAAGTCAGATGTTCTTC.

This clone was picked up a small number of times. V is TRBV10-3 and J is TRBJ1-2; D is undetermined. Germline assignment: CDR1 ENHRY and CDR2 SYGVKD. The CDR3 length is 14 residues. Trimming took 10 bases from V and 0 from J, leaving 15 bases between them. CDR3 loop: CATQDPKANYGYTF. For the CDR3, the DNA is TGTGCCACGCAGGACCCGAAAGCTAACTATGGCTACACCTTC.

This clone was counted only a few times. The gene calls are TRBV11-2 and TRBJ1-5, with no clear D. Trimming took off 5 bases at V and 5 bases at J, with 10 bases between the two ends. There are 13 residues in the CDR3. Germline V gene lookup returns CDR1 SGHAT and CDR2 FQNNGV. CDR3 sequence reads: CASSPRVYQPQHF. DNA for the CDR3: TGTGCCAGCAGCCCCCGAGTGTATCAGCCCCAGCATTTT.

This clone has just a few counts. The chain recombines TRBV27 with TRBJ1-4; D gene ambiguous. Germline V gene data show CDR1 as MNHEY and CDR2 as SMNVEV (reference sequence). The V gene lost 3 bases and the J gene lost 5 bases, with 10 bases spanning the gap. CDR3 length equals 14 residues. CDR3 region: CASSLGWQNEKLFF. CDR3 sequence (DNA): TGTGCCAGCAGTTTGGGTTGGCAAAATGAAAAACTGTTTTTT.

This clone was detected only a few times. The rearrangement links TRBV4-1 to TRBJ1-2; TRBD1 is a possible D gene (6 bases). Trimming stripped 5 bases from V and 5 bases from J, with 15 bases between. The V gene's germline CDR1 is MGHRA and CDR2 YSYEKL. This CDR3 is built from 14 residues. In DNA, the CDR3 is TGCGCCAGCAGCAAACCCCAGGGGTTTTATGGCTACACCTTC. Amino acid sequence: CASSKPQGFYGYTF.

The sample holds a few counts of this clone. V usage is TRBV7-9 and J usage is TRBJ2-6; D gene ambiguous. The CDR3 consists of 15 residues. Germline lookup yields CDR1 SEHNR and CDR2 FQNEAQ (reference sequence). V lost 6 bases and J lost 0, with 9 bases in between. In DNA, the CDR3 is TGTGCCAGCAGTTTCGGCCGCTCTGGGGCCAACGTCCTGACTTTC. As protein: CASSFGRSGANVLTF.

The sample holds many counts of this clone. The V and J genes are TRBV19 and TRBJ2-3; D unclear. The V end was cut by 4 bases, the J end by 4 bases, with 6 bases between. Germline loops: CDR1 LNHDA, CDR2 SQIVND (reference sequence). The CDR3 is 12 residues long. CDR3 in amino acids: CASSNLADTQYF. CDR3 coding DNA: TGTGCCAGTAGTAACCTGGCAGATACGCAGTATTTT.

The J gene is TRBJ2-5, the V gene TRBV14; TRBD2 matches 8 bases. The CDR3 extends over 15 amino acids. The V gene end was trimmed by 4 bases and the J gene end by 5 bases; junction bases not matched to a gene: 9. Germline-derived CDR1 and CDR2 are SGHDN and FVKESK. This CDR3 reads CASSPPGTSWETQYF. The DNA of the CDR3 is TGTGCCAGCAGCCCGCCGGGGACTAGTTGGGAGACCCAGTACTTC.

This clone has just a few counts. Here the CDR3 reads CSVAGNLYNEQFF. The CDR3 DNA is TGCAGCGTTGCGGGCAATCTTTACAATGAGCAGTTCTTC. The V and J genes are TRBV29-1 and TRBJ2-1, with D unresolved. There are 13 residues in the CDR3. Trimming shortened V by 4 bases and J by 4 bases, and 11 bases separated the two germline ends. CDR1 is SQVTM and CDR2 is ANQGSEA in the germline V gene.

There are a few counts of this clone. The gene calls are TRBV7-9 and TRBJ2-5; possibly TRBD1 or TRBD2 for D (6 bases each). The J call is uncertain, as TRBJ2-7 better fits the DNA end. The CDR3 extends over 15 amino acids. CDR1 and CDR2 (germline): SEHNR, FQNEAQ (reference sequence). CDR3 nucleotide sequence: TGTGCCAGCAGCTTGGTCGCGGGACACATCTACGAGCAGTACTTC. Its translation: CASSLVAGHIYEQYF.

This clone was observed a handful of times. The chain joins TRBV7-9 to TRBJ2-3; TRBD1 matches at 8 bases. The V and J ends lost 11 bases and 1 base, in that order; junction bases with no gene match: 8. Per germline, CDR1 SEHNR and CDR2 FQNEAQ (reference sequence). This CDR3 is 14 amino acids long. The CDR3 DNA sequence: TGTGCCGGATCTGGACAGGGAGGCACAGATACGCAGTATTTT. It yields the protein CAGSGQGGTDTQYF.

The CDR3 loop reads CASSQGSGSMTDTQYF. The CDR3 coding sequence is TGTGCCAGCAGCCAAGGGAGCGGGAGTATGACAGATACGCAGTATTTT. The chain joins TRBV4-2 to TRBJ2-3; 8 nucleotides match TRBD2. Germline values: CDR1 LGHNA, CDR2 YNFKEQ. This CDR3 comprises 16 residues. J was trimmed by 3 bases and V by 1 base; bases with no gene match: 6.

This clone was picked up a small number of times. V gene TRBV7-2 combines with J gene TRBJ2-7, with D perhaps matching TRBD1 (6 bases). Germline V gives CDR1 SGHTA, CDR2 FQGNSA. Trimming left V 5 bases short and J 3 bases short, with 11 bases between. There are 13 residues in the CDR3. CDR3 sequence: CASSAGQHYEQYF. DNA for the CDR3: TGTGCCAGCAGCGCAGGACAGCACTACGAGCAGTACTTC.

This clone was counted between two and nine times. The V and J genes are TRBV11-3 and TRBJ1-4; 11 nucleotides match TRBD1. The length of the CDR3 is 14 residues. Germline V lookup: CDR1 SGHNT, CDR2 YENEEA. Trimming cost V 6 bases and J 8 bases; bases outside gene matches: 5. CDR3 protein: CASRDRGQGEKLFF. CDR3 DNA: TGTGCCAGCAGGGACAGGGGGCAAGGAGAAAAACTGTTTTTT.